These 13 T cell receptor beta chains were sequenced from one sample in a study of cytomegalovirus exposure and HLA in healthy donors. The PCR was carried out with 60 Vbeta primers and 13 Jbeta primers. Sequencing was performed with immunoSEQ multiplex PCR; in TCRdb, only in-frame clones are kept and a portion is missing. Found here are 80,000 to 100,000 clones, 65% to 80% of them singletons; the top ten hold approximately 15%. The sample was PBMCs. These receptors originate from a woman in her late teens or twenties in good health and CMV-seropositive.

CDR3 loop: CASTHTDTQYF. CDR3 in DNA: TGTGCCAGCACACACACAGATACGCAGTATTTT. V and J are TRBV6-6 and TRBJ2-3; no clear D. Trimming stripped 7 bases from V and 2 bases from J, with 4 bases between. Germline V CDR1 and CDR2: MNHNY, SVGAGI (reference sequence). CDR3 length: 11 residues.

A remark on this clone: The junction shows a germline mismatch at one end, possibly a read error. The CDR3 is CVSSLKGGYTF. The CDR3 nucleotides read TGTGTCAGCAGCTTGAAGGGGGGCTACACCTTC. The chain links TRBV5-4 to TRBJ1-2; perhaps TRBD1 as D (5 bases). Germline CDR1 SGHNT, CDR2 YYREEE (reference sequence). This CDR3 spans 11 amino acids.

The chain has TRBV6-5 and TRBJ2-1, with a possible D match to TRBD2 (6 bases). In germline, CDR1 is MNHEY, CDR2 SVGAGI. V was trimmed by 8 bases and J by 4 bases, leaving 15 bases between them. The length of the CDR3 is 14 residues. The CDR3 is CASQLAGEYNEQFF. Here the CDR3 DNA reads TGTGCCAGCCAACTAGCCGGAGAATACAATGAGCAGTTCTTC.

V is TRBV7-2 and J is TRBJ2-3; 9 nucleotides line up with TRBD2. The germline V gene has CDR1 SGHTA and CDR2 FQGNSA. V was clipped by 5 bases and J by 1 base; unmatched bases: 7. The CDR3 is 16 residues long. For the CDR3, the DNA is TGTGCCAGCAGCCCAATAGCGGGAGCGGGCACAGATACGCAGTATTTT. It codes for CASSPIAGAGTDTQYF. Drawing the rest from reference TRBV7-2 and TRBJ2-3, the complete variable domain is GAGVSQSPSNKVTEKGKDVELRCDPISGHTALYWYRQSLGQGLEFLIYFQGNSAPDKSGLPSDRFSAERTGGSVSTLTIQRTQQEDSAVYLCASSPIAGAGTDTQYFGPGTRLTVL.

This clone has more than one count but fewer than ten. The CDR3 nucleotides read TGTGCCAGCAGCTCCCGGACTGGACTGAACACTGAAGCTTTCTTT. Translating it yields CASSSRTGLNTEAFF. The J gene is TRBJ1-1, the V gene TRBV7-9; D is unclear. The CDR3 extends over 15 amino acids. Germline V CDR1 and CDR2: SEHNR, FQNEAQ (reference sequence). Trimming removed 4 bases from V and 0 bases from J, with 12 bases in between.

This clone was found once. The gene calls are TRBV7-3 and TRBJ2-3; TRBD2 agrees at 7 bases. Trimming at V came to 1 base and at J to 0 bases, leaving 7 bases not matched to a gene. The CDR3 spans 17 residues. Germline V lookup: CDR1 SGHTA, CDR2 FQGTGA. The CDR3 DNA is TGTGCCAGCAGCTTAAACCCCGGGCGGGAGAGCACAGATACGCAGTATTTT. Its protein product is CASSLNPGRESTDTQYF. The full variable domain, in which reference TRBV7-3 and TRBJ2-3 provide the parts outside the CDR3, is GAGVSQTPSNKVTEKGKYVELRCDPISGHTALYWYRQSLGQGPEFLIYFQGTGAADDSGLPNDRFFAVRPEGSVSTLKIQRTERGDSAVYLCASSLNPGRESTDTQYFGPGTRLTVL.

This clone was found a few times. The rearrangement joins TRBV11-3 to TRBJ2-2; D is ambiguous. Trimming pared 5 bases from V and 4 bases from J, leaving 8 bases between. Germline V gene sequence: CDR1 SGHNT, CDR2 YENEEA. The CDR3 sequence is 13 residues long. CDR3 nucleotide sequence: TGTGCCAGCAGCCTCACAGCCACCGGGGAGCTGTTTTTT. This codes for CASSLTATGELFF. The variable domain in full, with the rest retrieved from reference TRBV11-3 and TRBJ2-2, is EAGVVQSPRYKIIEKKQPVAFWCNPISGHNTLYWYLQNLGQGPELLIRYENEEAVDDSQLPKDRFSAERLKGVDSTLKIQPAELGDSAVYLCASSLTATGELFFGEGSRLTVL.

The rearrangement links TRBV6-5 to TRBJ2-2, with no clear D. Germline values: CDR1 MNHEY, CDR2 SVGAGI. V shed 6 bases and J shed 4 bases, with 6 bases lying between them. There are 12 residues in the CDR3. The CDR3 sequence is CASSLSTGELFF. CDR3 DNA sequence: TGTGCCAGCAGCCTTAGCACCGGGGAGCTGTTTTTT.

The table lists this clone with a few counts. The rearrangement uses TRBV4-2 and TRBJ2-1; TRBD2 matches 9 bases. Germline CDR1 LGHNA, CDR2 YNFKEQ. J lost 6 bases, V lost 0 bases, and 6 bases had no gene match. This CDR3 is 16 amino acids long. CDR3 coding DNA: TGTGCCAGCAGCCAAGATGGGGGCGGGGGGGCCAATGAGCAGTTCTTC. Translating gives CASSQDGGGGANEQFF.

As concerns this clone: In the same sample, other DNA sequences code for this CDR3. The CDR3 DNA reads as TGCGCCAGCAGCTTGGGTGCAGGCTCTGGAAACACCATATATTTT. Amino acid sequence: CASSLGAGSGNTIYF. This sequence joins TRBV5-1 and TRBJ1-3; D unresolved. Germline CDR1 reads SGHRS; CDR2 reads YFSETQ. The CDR3 contains 15 residues. Trimming removed 0 bases from V and 0 bases from J, with 7 bases in between.

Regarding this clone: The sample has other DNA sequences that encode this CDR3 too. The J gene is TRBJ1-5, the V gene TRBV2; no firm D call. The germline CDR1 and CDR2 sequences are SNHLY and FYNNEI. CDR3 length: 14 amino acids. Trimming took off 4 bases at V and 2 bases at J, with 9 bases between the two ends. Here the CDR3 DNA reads TGTGCCAGCAGTGGGACGGGAGGCAATCAGCCCCAGCATTTT. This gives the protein CASSGTGGNQPQHF. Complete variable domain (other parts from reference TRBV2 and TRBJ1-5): EPEVTQTPSHQVTQMGQEVILRCVPISNHLYFYWYRQILGQKVEFLVSFYNNEISEKSEIFDDQFSVERPDGSNFTLKIRSTKLEDSAMYFCASSGTGGNQPQHFGDGTRLSIL.

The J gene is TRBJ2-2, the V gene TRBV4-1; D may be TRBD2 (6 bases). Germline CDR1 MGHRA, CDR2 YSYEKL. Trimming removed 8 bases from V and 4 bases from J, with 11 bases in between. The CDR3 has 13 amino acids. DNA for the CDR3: TGCGCCAGCGGGGGGTCTTTCACCGGGGAGCTGTTTTTT. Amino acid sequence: CASGGSFTGELFF.

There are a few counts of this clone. The CDR3 spells CAWSLGGDGTEAFF. DNA for the CDR3: TGTGCCTGGAGCTTAGGGGGGGATGGAACTGAAGCTTTCTTT. This chain joins TRBV30 and TRBJ1-1; tentative D call: TRBD1 (6 bases). The CDR3 runs 14 residues. Germline V CDR1 and CDR2: GTSNPN, SVGIG (reference sequence). V gave up 3 bases and J gave up 5 bases, with 16 bases separating them.